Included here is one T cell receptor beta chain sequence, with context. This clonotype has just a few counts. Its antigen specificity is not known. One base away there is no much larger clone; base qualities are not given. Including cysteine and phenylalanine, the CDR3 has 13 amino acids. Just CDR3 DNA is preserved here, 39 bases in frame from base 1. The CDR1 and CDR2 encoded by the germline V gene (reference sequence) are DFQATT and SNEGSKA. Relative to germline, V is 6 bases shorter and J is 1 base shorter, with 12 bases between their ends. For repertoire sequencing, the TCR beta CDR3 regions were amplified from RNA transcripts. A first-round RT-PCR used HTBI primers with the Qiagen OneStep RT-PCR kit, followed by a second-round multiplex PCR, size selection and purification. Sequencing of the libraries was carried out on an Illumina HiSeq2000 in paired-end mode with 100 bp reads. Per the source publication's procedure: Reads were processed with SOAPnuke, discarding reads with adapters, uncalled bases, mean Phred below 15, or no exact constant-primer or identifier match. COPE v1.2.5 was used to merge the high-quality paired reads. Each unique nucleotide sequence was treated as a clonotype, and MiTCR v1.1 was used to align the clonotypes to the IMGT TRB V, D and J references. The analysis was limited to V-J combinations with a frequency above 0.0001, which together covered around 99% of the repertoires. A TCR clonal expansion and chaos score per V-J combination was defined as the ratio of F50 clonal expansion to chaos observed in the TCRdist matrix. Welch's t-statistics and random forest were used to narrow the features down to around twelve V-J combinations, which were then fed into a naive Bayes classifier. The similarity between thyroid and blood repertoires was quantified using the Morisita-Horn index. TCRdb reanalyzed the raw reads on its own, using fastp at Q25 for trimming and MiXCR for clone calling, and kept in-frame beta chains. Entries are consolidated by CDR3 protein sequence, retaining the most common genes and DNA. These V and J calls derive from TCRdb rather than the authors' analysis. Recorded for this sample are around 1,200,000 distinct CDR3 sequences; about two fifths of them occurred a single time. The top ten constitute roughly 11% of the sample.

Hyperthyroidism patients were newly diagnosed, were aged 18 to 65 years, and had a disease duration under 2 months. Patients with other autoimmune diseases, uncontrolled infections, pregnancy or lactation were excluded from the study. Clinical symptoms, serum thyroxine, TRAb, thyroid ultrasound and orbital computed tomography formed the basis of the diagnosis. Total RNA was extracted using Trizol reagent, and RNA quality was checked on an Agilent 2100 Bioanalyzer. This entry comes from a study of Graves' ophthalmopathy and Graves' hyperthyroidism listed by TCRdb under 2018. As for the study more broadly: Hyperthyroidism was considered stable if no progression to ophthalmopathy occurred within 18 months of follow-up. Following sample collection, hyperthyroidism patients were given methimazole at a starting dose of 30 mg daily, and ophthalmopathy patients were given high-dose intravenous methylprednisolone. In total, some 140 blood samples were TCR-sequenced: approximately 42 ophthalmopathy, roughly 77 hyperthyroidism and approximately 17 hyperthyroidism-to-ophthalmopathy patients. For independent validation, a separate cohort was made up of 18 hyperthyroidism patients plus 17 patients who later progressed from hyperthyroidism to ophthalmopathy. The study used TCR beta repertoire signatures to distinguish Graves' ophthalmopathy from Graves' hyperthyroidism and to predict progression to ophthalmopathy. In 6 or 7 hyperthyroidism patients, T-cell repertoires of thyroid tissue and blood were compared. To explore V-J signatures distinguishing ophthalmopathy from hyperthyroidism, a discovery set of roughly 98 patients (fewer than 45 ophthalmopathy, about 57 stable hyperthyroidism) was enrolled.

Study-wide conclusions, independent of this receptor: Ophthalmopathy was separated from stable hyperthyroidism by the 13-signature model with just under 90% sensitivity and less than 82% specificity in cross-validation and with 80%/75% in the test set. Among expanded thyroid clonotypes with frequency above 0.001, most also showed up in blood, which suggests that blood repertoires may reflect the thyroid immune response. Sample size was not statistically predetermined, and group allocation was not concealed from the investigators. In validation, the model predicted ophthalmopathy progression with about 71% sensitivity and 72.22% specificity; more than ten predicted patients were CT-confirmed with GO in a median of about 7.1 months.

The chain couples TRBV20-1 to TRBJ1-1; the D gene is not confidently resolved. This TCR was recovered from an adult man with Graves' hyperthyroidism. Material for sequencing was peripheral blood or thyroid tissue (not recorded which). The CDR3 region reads CSAQRASNTEAFF. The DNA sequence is TGCAGTGCCCAGAGGGCGTCGAACACTGAAGCTTTCTTT.